One T cell receptor (beta chain) is described in this entry. The data derive from a study of cytomegalovirus exposure and HLA in healthy donors. PCR was performed using 60 Vbeta and 13 Jbeta primers. Repertoires were generated with immunoSEQ multiplex PCR, while TCRdb's copy carries only in-frame clones and drops some. The sample gives around 110,000 clones, 79% of which show up once; just under 3% is in the top ten. This CDR3 contains 15 residues. The V and J ends lost 5 bases and 4 bases, in that order; junction bases with no gene match: 8. Germline V gives CDR1 SGHAT, CDR2 FQNNGV. The TCR sequence derives from a woman between 18 and 30 years old in good health and CMV-seropositive. The V gene is TRBV11-2, the J gene TRBJ1-2, with 9 bases that match TRBD1. Sequencing input: PBMCs. The CDR3 protein is CASSVYRGPGYGYTF. The CDR3 DNA reads TGTGCCAGCAGCGTATACAGGGGGCCGGGCTATGGCTACACCTTC.